Listed below are T cell receptor beta chains from one sample, sequenced in a study of shared clonotypes between healthy human individuals. Sequenced by immunoSEQ multiplex PCR; TCRdb stores in-frame clones only, minus some. The table records 660,000 or so clones, 90% to 97% of them present only once. Sequencing input: naive CD8+ T cells sorted from blood. Every receptor here comes from a woman aged 25 to 39 in good health. Each CDR3 is given with its conserved first and last residue. D genes are given only for firm matches. The size of a clone is reported for some rows only, either as once, few or many, or as a class for expanded clones.

clone size,J gene,D gene,V gene,CDR3 DNA,CDR3 protein
-,TRBJ2-1,TRBD2,TRBV7-7,TGTGCCAGCAGCACTAGACTAGCGGGAGGGGTTTACAATGAGCAGTTCTTC,CASSTRLAGGVYNEQFF
-,TRBJ2-7,-,TRBV5-1,TGCGCCAGCAGCTTGGAGGTTGGCAGGGGCTACGAGCAGTACTTC,CASSLEVGRGYEQYF
-,TRBJ2-3,TRBD2,TRBV27,TGTGCCAGCAGTTTCCTGGCGGGAGGACGCACAGATACGCAGTATTTT,CASSFLAGGRTDTQYF
-,TRBJ2-7,TRBD2,TRBV2,TGTGCCAGCAGCGGGATAGCGGGACCTGATCGTGAGCAGTACTTC,CASSGIAGPDREQYF
-,TRBJ1-5,-,TRBV9,TGTGCCAGCAGCCCCCACGGGGGGCTCAATCAGCCCCAGCATTTT,CASSPHGGLNQPQHF
-,TRBJ2-1,TRBD2,TRBV29-1,TGCAGCGTTGAAGGGGGACTAGCGGGAGGGGAGCGCTTCGATGAGCAGTTCTTC,CSVEGGLAGGERFDEQFF
-,TRBJ2-1,-,TRBV27,TGTGCCACCATACAGGGCACCTACAATGAGCAGTTCTTC,CATIQGTYNEQFF
-,TRBJ1-1,-,TRBV28,TGTGCCAGCAGTCCCCGGGCTGAAGCTTTCTTT,CASSPRAEAFF
-,TRBJ2-5,-,TRBV15,TGTGCCACCAGCAGAGTGTCGACAGACCCCGGAGAGACCCAGTACTTC,CATSRVSTDPGETQYF
-,TRBJ1-2,-,TRBV4-1,TGCGCCAGCAGCCAAGTCACGGGAGCCTATGGCTACACCTTC,CASSQVTGAYGYTF
-,TRBJ2-7,TRBD2,TRBV6-5,TGTGCCAGCAGTTACTCGTCAGGGACTAGATCATACGAGCAGTACTTC,CASSYSSGTRSYEQYF
few,TRBJ1-1,TRBD1,TRBV30,TGTGCCTTTCATCAGGGGGCCCCGACTGAAGCTTTCTTT,CAFHQGAPTEAFF
-,TRBJ1-1,-,TRBV4-1,TGCGCCAGCAGCCAAGCCGGGGAATATGAAGCTTTCTTT,CASSQAGEYEAFF
-,TRBJ1-2,-,TRBV13,TGTGCCAGCAGTAGGGTGGGGACTCACTATGGCTACACCTTC,CASSRVGTHYGYTF
-,TRBJ2-7,-,TRBV5-1,TGCGCCAGCAGTTACGACAGGCTCTCCTACGAGCAGTACTTC,CASSYDRLSYEQYF
-,TRBJ2-2,TRBD1,TRBV19,TGTGCCAGTAGTAGTATATTTCCTCAAGCCGGGACAGGGATCGCCGGGGAGCTGTTTTTT,CASSSIFPQAGTGIAGELFF
-,TRBJ1-1,-,TRBV9,TGTGCCAGCAGCACAACCTCGCGGGGGAACACTGAAGCTTTCTTT,CASSTTSRGNTEAFF
-,TRBJ1-2,-,TRBV27,TGTGCCAGCAGTTTATTACCCACAAACTATGGCTACACCTTC,CASSLLPTNYGYTF
-,TRBJ2-7,-,TRBV27,TGTGCCAGCAGTGAGGGCGGGCACCTCTACGAGCAGTACTTC,CASSEGGHLYEQYF
-,TRBJ2-7,-,TRBV6-6,TGTGCCAGCAGTTACTCGGAAGGGGAGGTCGAGCAGTACTTC,CASSYSEGEVEQYF
-,TRBJ2-7,-,TRBV9,TGTGCCAGCAGCGTAGGGGTTAGCGATACCTACGAGCAGTACTTC,CASSVGVSDTYEQYF
once,TRBJ2-1,-,TRBV9,TGTGCCAGCAGCCCCTACCCCACAGGGCCGCCTGAGCAGTTCTTC,CASSPYPTGPPEQFF
-,TRBJ1-3,-,TRBV7-9,TGTGCCAGCAGCCCGGGCCTCTCTGGAAACACCATATATTTT,CASSPGLSGNTIYF
-,TRBJ2-3,-,TRBV30,TGTGCCTGGAGTATTGGCGGAGCCAACACAGATACGCAGTATTTT,CAWSIGGANTDTQYF
-,TRBJ1-2,-,TRBV5-6,TGTGCCAGCAGCTTAACTAGGCAGGATCTTACTAACTATGGCTACACCTTC,CASSLTRQDLTNYGYTF
-,TRBJ1-1,-,TRBV5-6,TGTGCCAGCAGTTACAGTTCCACTGAAGCTTTCTTT,CASSYSSTEAFF
-,TRBJ2-6,-,TRBV7-2,TGTGCCAGCAGCATATACGGGCTAGGCTCTGGGGCCAACGTCCTGACTTTC,CASSIYGLGSGANVLTF
once,TRBJ1-1,-,TRBV7-9,TGTGCCAGCAGCGCCCTGGGACTAGAAGCTTTCTTT,CASSALGLEAFF
once,TRBJ2-3,TRBD1,TRBV27,TGTGCCAGCAGTCCCCAGGGGGCGGGAGATACGCAGTATTTT,CASSPQGAGDTQYF
-,TRBJ2-7,-,TRBV7-6,TGTGCCAGCAGCACAGACTTCGCCTACGAGCAGTACTTC,CASSTDFAYEQYF
-,TRBJ2-1,-,TRBV30,TGTGCCTGGAGTGTGGGGCACAATGAGCAGTTCTTC,CAWSVGHNEQFF
-,TRBJ1-3,-,TRBV25-1,TGTGCCAGCAGTGCTGGGTTTGGAAACACCATATATTTT,CASSAGFGNTIYF
-,TRBJ2-7,TRBD2,TRBV7-9,TGTGCCAGCGGAATGCCTAGCGGGTACTCCTACGAGCAGTACTTC,CASGMPSGYSYEQYF
-,TRBJ2-1,TRBD1,TRBV16,TGTGCCAGCAGCCAACCCCAGGACAGGGGCTACAATGAGCAGTTCTTC,CASSQPQDRGYNEQFF
-,TRBJ1-2,-,TRBV28,TGTGCCAGCAGTTTATCTCCAGATTATGGCTACACCTTC,CASSLSPDYGYTF
-,TRBJ2-7,-,TRBV27,TGTGCCAGCACGGGACTGGGGGGCTACGAGCAGTACTTC,CASTGLGGYEQYF